This T cell receptor beta chain was captured by sequencing in a study of radiotherapy plus CTLA-4 blockade in lung cancer. Across the study: Objective responses were observed in 15% to 20% of patients, and disease control was achieved by about 30%. Findings and caveats of the study: Together with interferon-beta, which increased in serum after radiation, early dynamic changes in blood T cell clones were reportedly the best predictors of response. Blood TCR clones of tumor origin expanded after radiotherapy plus ipilimumab.

The CDR3 length is 15 residues. CDR1 SGHVS and CDR2 FQNEAQ come from the germline V gene. The ends were cut back, 5 bases at V and 0 bases at J, with 11 bases in the middle. Profiled with immunoSEQ multiplex PCR; TCRdb holds only in-frame clones, not every one. The sample lists about 98,000 clones; about 86% were seen once. With respect to this clone: Its antigen is unidentified.

The sequencing here drew on peripheral blood, taken from a patient treated with radiotherapy plus ipilimumab. The chain is built from TRBV7-8 and TRBJ1-3; possibly TRBD1 for D (5 bases). This receptor was taken from a human donor with non-small cell lung cancer that progressed on radiotherapy plus ipilimumab. In nucleotides, the CDR3 is TGTGCCAGCAGCCCCAGGGCCTACTCTGGAAACACCATATATTTT. Protein sequence: CASSPRAYSGNTIYF.